The 16 T cell receptor beta chains presented below share a single source sample, sequenced in a study of Ad26.COV2.S vaccination and SARS-CoV-2 variants. Treatment described: approximately 18 received Ad26.COV2.S at low or high dose, single or two shots; 5 received placebo; per-sample allocation not given. Sampling was performed 63 days after the first vaccine or placebo injection. Produced via immunoSEQ multiplex PCR; TCRdb's table is partial and in-frame only. This table holds 250,000 to 300,000 clones, approximately 87% found once. This specimen was peripheral blood, taken in a trial of Ad26.COV2.S vaccine versus placebo. All receptors come from a person between 18 and 65 years old who received the Ad26.COV2.S COVID-19 vaccine or a placebo.

The table lists this clone with a count of one. This chain joins TRBV6-2 or TRBV6-3 and TRBJ1-5; 7 bases are shared with TRBD1. V gave up 0 bases and J gave up 3 bases; unmatched junction bases: 2. Germline V CDR1 and CDR2: MNHEY, SVGEGT. This CDR3 is 15 amino acids long. The CDR3 loop reads CASSYSGTVNQPQHF. DNA of the CDR3: TGTGCCAGCAGTTACTCGGGGACAGTCAATCAGCCCCAGCATTTT.

This chain connects TRBV7-2 to TRBJ1-3; the D gene is possibly TRBD1 (6 bases). The CDR3 has 16 amino acids. Trimming removed 7 bases from V and 4 bases from J, with 20 bases in between. Germline values: CDR1 SGHTA, CDR2 FQGNSA. The CDR3, as DNA: TGTGCCAGCACCCCCCCACAGGGAAGGTTGGGAAACACCATATATTTT. Translating it yields CASTPPQGRLGNTIYF.

J is TRBJ2-2 and V is TRBV7-2; D is perhaps TRBD1 or TRBD2 (5 bases each). The CDR3 sequence is 14 residues long. Germline V gives CDR1 SGHTA, CDR2 FQGNSA. Between the trimmed V and J ends, which lost 2 bases and 6 bases, there was a span of 10 bases. This CDR3 reads CASSLMGVPGELFF. DNA of the CDR3: TGTGCCAGCAGCTTAATGGGGGTCCCCGGGGAGCTGTTTTTT.

Note on this clone: This may be a read error: a much more frequent sequence differs by one nucleotide. The same CDR3 arises from other DNA sequences in this sample as well. This chain uses TRBV24-1 with TRBJ2-5; D gene unclear. Trimming removed 7 bases from V and 4 bases from J, with 24 bases in between. This CDR3 spans 17 amino acids. The germline V gene encodes CDR1 KGHDR and CDR2 SFDVKD. The CDR3 DNA is TGTGCCACCAGCGATCCCTTCCCCCGGGTTTGGATAGAGACCCAGTACTTC. This translates into CATSDPFPRVWIETQYF.

This clone was seen just once. The genes are TRBV14 and TRBJ2-2; D ambiguous. The germline V gene encodes CDR1 SGHDN and CDR2 FVKESK. This CDR3 spans 11 amino acids. The V end lost 1 base, the J end lost 6 bases, and 0 bases lay between the germline ends. This chain's CDR3 is CASSQAGELFF. The DNA for the CDR3 is TGTGCCAGCAGCCAAGCCGGGGAGCTGTTTTTT.

Here the CDR3 reads CASSLAGGSEAFF. The CDR3, as DNA: TGTGCCAGCAGCTTGGCGGGTGGTTCTGAAGCTTTCTTT. This chain links TRBV7-2 with TRBJ1-1; D is unresolved. The germline V and J ends were trimmed by 3 bases and 6 bases, with 11 bases remaining between them. Germline lookup yields CDR1 SGHTA and CDR2 FQGNSA. This CDR3 comprises 13 residues. Complete variable domain (other parts from reference TRBV7-2 and TRBJ1-1): GAGVSQSPSNKVTEKGKDVELRCDPISGHTALYWYRQSLGQGLEFLIYFQGNSAPDKSGLPSDRFSAERTGGSVSTLTIQRTQQEDSAVYLCASSLAGGSEAFFGQGTRLTVV.

This chain joins TRBV11-2 and TRBJ1-1; tentatively, D is TRBD1 (5 bases). Deletions cut 8 bases from V and 0 bases from J, with 16 bases between. The CDR3 totals 15 residues. Germline CDR1 is SGHAT and CDR2 is FQNNGV. The CDR3 spells CASWDGRGVNTEAFF. In nucleotides, the CDR3 is TGTGCCAGCTGGGACGGCCGAGGGGTGAACACTGAAGCTTTCTTT.

V gene TRBV30 combines with J gene TRBJ2-7, with D possibly called TRBD1 or TRBD2 (5 bases each). Trimming left V 2 bases short and J 7 bases short, with 15 bases between. The CDR3 runs 13 residues. Germline V gene data show CDR1 as GTSNPN and CDR2 as SVGIG (reference sequence). The CDR3 sequence is CAWSKGFSGEQYF. CDR3 coding DNA: TGTGCCTGGAGTAAGGGGTTCTCGGGAGAGCAGTACTTC.

The chain joins TRBV10-3 to TRBJ2-7; TRBD2 matches 7 bases. Unmatched junction bases numbered 5, after V lost 6 bases and J lost 6 bases. CDR3 length: 12 amino acids. Germline values: CDR1 ENHRY, CDR2 SYGVKD. The CDR3 loop is CAIRGTTSEQYF. CDR3 nucleotides: TGTGCCATCAGAGGGACTACAAGCGAGCAGTACTTC.

V and J are TRBV4-3 and TRBJ1-2; 9 nucleotides align to TRBD1. V lost 4 bases and J lost 6; bases outside the gene matches: 9. From germline, CDR1 is LGHNA and CDR2 YSLEER. There are 15 residues in the CDR3. CDR3 sequence: CASSPGDRARDGYTF. The CDR3 DNA reads as TGCGCCAGCAGCCCAGGGGACAGGGCGAGGGATGGCTACACCTTC.

V is TRBV15 and J is TRBJ2-5; 10 bases match TRBD1. The V gene end was trimmed by 4 bases and the J gene end by 1 base; junction bases not matched to a gene: 3. Germline CDR1 LNHNV, CDR2 YYDKDF (reference sequence). This CDR3 has 15 residues. The CDR3 coding sequence is TGTGCCACCAGCACTTGGACAGGGGGCCAAGAGACCCAGTACTTC. Its translation: CATSTWTGGQETQYF.

Note on this clone: Within the sample, other DNA sequences also encode this same CDR3. The chain uses TRBV27 and TRBJ2-7; D could derive from TRBD1 or TRBD2 (6 bases each). The CDR3 consists of 13 residues. The V gene's germline CDR1 is MNHEY and CDR2 SMNVEV (reference sequence). The V end was cut by 1 base, the J end by 5 bases, with 9 bases between. CDR3: CASSLWGADEQYF. DNA for the CDR3: TGTGCCAGCAGTTTATGGGGGGCCGACGAGCAGTACTTC.

This clone was counted only a few times. The chain links TRBV28 to TRBJ2-1, with 9 positions matching TRBD2. The junction had 12 bases not matched to a gene; V was cut back by 3 bases and J by 3 bases. This CDR3 is built from 18 residues. CDR1 is MDHEN and CDR2 is SYDVKM in the germline V gene. The chain's CDR3 is CASSFLLAGVLGYNEQFF. CDR3 nucleotide sequence: TGTGCCAGCAGTTTCTTGTTAGCGGGAGTGTTGGGCTACAATGAGCAGTTCTTC.

V is TRBV6-5 and J is TRBJ2-3, with TRBD1 identical over 10 bases. The trim removed 6 bases at V and 6 bases at J, leaving 6 bases unmatched. Germline values: CDR1 MNHEY, CDR2 SVGAGI. CDR3 length: 14 residues. CDR3 residues: CASRSTGGADTQYF. CDR3 in DNA: TGTGCCAGCAGGTCGACAGGGGGCGCCGATACGCAGTATTTT.

This sequence joins TRBV7-2 and TRBJ2-1; TRBD1 aligns across 9 bases. This CDR3 region has 15 residues. Germline V gene sequence: CDR1 SGHTA, CDR2 FQGNSA. V gave up 6 bases and J gave up 1 base; unmatched junction bases: 4. The CDR3 spells CASRRDRASYNEQFF. CDR3 sequence (DNA): TGTGCCAGCAGGAGGGACAGGGCTTCCTACAATGAGCAGTTCTTC.

The chain is built from TRBV7-9 and TRBJ2-7, with 7 positions matching TRBD1. V shed 5 bases, J shed 0 bases, and the junction held 4 bases outside the gene matches. There are 14 residues in the CDR3. Germline assignment: CDR1 SEHNR and CDR2 FQNEAQ (reference sequence). CDR3 sequence: CASSPKGASYEQYF. CDR3 DNA: TGTGCCAGCAGCCCTAAGGGGGCCTCCTACGAGCAGTACTTC.